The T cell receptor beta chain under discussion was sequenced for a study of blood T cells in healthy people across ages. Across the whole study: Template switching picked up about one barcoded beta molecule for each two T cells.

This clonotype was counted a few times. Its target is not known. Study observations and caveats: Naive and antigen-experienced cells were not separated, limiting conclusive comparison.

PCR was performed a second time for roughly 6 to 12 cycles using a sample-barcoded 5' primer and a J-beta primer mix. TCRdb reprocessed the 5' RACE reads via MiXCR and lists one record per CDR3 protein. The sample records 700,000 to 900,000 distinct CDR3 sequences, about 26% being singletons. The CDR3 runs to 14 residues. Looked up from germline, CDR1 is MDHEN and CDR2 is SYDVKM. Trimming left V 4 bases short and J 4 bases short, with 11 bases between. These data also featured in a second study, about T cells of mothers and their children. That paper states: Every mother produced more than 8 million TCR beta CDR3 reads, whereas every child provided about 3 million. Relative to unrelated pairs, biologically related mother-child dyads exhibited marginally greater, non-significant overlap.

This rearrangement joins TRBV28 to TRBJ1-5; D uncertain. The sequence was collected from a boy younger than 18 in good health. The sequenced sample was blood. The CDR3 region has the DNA TGTGCCAGCAGTTACGAAGTTTGGAATCAGCCCCAGCATTTT. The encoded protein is CASSYEVWNQPQHF.